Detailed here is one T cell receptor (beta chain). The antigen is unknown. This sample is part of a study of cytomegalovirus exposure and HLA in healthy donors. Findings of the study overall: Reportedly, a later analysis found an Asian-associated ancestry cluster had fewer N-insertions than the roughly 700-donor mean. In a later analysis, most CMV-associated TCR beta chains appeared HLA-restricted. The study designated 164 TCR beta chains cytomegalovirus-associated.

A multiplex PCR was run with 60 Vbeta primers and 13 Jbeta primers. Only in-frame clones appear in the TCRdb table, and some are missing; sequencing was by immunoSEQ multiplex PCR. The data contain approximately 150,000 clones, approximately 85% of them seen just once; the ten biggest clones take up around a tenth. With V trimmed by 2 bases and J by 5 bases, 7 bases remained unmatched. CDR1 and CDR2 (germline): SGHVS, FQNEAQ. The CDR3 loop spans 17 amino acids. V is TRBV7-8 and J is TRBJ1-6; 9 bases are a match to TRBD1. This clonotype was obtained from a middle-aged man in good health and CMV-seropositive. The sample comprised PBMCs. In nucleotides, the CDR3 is TGTGCCAGCAGCTTATCGATAAGACAGGGGGATAATTCACCCCTCCACTTT. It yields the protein CASSLSIRQGDNSPLHF. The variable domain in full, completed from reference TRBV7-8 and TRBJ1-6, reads GAGVSQSPRYKVAKRGQDVALRCDPISGHVSLFWYQQALGQGPEFLTYFQNEAQLDKSGLPSDRFFAERPEGSVSTLKIQRTQQEDSAVYLCASSLSIRQGDNSPLHFGNGTRLTVT.